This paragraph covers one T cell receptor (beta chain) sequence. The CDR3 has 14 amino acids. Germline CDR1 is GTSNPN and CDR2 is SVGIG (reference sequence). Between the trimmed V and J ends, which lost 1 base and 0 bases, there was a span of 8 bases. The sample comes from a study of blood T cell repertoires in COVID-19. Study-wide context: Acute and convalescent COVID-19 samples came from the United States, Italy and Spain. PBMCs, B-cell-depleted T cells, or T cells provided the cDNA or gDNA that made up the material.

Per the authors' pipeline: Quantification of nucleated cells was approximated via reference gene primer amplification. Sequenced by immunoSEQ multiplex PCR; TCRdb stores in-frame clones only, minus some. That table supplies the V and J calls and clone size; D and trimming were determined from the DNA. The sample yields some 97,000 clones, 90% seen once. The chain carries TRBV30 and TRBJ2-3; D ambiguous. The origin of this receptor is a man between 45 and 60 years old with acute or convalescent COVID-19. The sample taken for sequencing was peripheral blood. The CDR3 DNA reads TGTGCCTGGAGTGGGCCCCTTAGCACAGATACGCAGTATTTT. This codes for CAWSGPLSTDTQYF.